The text below deals with one TCR beta chain. This sample is drawn from a study of blood T cell repertoires in COVID-19. About the research overall: In each case, the material was cDNA or gDNA derived from T cells, B-cell-depleted T cells, or PBMCs.

V shed 8 bases, J shed 4 bases, and the junction held 13 bases outside the gene matches. The CDR3 runs 15 residues. Germline-derived CDR1 and CDR2 are MNHEY and SVGEGT. Data came from immunoSEQ multiplex PCR; TCRdb stores just in-frame clones and leaves some out. The sample holds 150,000 to 200,000 clones, roughly 83% seen once. The sample taken for sequencing was peripheral blood. The genes are TRBV6-2 or TRBV6-3 and TRBJ1-1; 7 bases are a match to TRBD1. The sequence came from a woman of 80 years or more with active or convalescent COVID-19. CDR3: CASGWIQGVGTEAFF. The DNA for the CDR3 is TGTGCCAGCGGTTGGATTCAGGGGGTGGGCACTGAAGCTTTCTTT.